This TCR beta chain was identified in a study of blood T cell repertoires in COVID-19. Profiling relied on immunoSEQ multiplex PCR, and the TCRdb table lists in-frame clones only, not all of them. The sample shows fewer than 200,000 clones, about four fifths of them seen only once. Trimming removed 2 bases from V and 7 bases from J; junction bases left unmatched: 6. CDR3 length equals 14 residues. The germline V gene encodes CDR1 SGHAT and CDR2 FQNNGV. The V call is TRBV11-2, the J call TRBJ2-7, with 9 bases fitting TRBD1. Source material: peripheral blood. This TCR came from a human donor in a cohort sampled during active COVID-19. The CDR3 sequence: CASSLLTGGYEQYF. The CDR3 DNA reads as TGTGCCAGCAGCTTATTGACAGGGGGTTATGAGCAGTACTTC.